This T cell receptor (beta chain) was observed in a study of vaccination and CD4 T cells after COVID-19. Overall study context: The stimulus for the cells was overlapping spike peptides derived from SARS-CoV-2, HCoV-NL63, HCoV-OC43 and HCoV-229E. Either a CEFX pool, an HIV-1 Nef pool, or no peptide was added to control cultures. Study results and caveats: Vaccine-specific clones numbering 304 of 307 showed spike mono-reactivity in convalescent patients.

The CDR3 is 14 residues long. Trimming stripped 5 bases from V and 1 base from J, with 11 bases between. The germline CDR1 and CDR2 sequences are MDHEN and SYDVKM. This clonotype showed up just a few times. Antigen unknown. Cultured CD4+ T-cell DNA underwent Oncomine TCR Beta short-read sequencing. One entry per CDR3 protein, called by TCRdb with MiXCR from the PCR reads. Here the sample spans 11,000 or so distinct CDR3 sequences, roughly three fifths being singletons. As for treatment: approximately nine-day PBMC culture with coronavirus spike peptide pools or control peptides (ViraFEST assay). For ViraFEST, peptide pools expanded antigen-specific T cells, after which the TCRs were sequenced.

The V gene is TRBV28, the J gene TRBJ2-5; D might be TRBD1 (6 bases). The receptor's source is a human donor who had recovered from COVID-19. The source material was CD4+ T cells from blood, cultured in vitro. In nucleotides, the CDR3 is TGTGCCAGCAGTCGGACAGCCTTCCAAGAGACCCAGTACTTC. It specifies CASSRTAFQETQYF.